This T cell receptor beta chain comes out of a study of tumor and adjacent non-tumor tissue in lung cancer. Study background: Aged about 31 to 80 years, patients included under 13 men and roughly 5 women with stage I to III disease. Study findings and constraints: Tumor repertoires had a smaller top 100 clone share than normal lung.

A modified ARM-PCR protocol with three rounds of nested PCR amplified TCRbeta. TCRdb passed the multiplex PCR reads through MiXCR, listing each CDR3 protein once. The data hold 35,000 to 55,000 distinct CDR3 sequences, with 60% observed a single time. The CDR3 totals 18 residues. CDR1 SGHRS and CDR2 YFSETQ come from the germline V gene. Turning to this clonotype: Its antigen is as yet unknown. This may come from a read error, since a much larger clone is one base off.

RNA was extracted from bulk tissue without any cell sorting. More than 3 cm separated this lung sample from the edge of the tumor. The sequenced sample consisted of distant non-tumor lung tissue. The clonotype comes from a man in his forties or fifties with non-small cell lung cancer. The chain has TRBV5-1 and TRBJ2-5; possibly TRBD2 for D (6 bases). CDR3 sequence (DNA): TGCGCCAGCAGCTGGGGGGTAAGGCAACTACAATACCAAGAGACCGAGTACTTC. Encoded protein: CASSWGVRQLQYQETEYF. Filled out from reference TRBV5-1 and TRBJ2-5, the complete variable domain reads KAGVTQTPRYLIKTRGQQVTLSCSPISGHRSVSWYQQTPGQGLQFLFEYFSETQRNKGNFPGRFSGRQFSNSRSEMNVSTLELGDSALYLCASSWGVRQLQYQETEYFGPGTRLLVL.